This T cell receptor (beta chain) was retrieved from a study of multiple sclerosis patients with progressive multifocal leukoencephalopathy. Sequencing used immunoSEQ multiplex PCR; TCRdb keeps in-frame clones, though not all of them. The data contain 25,000 to 35,000 clones, 88% of them singletons. Time point meaning: before natalizumab initiation. Germline assignment: CDR1 KGHSH and CDR2 LQKENI. Trimming cost V 6 bases and J 5 bases, with 12 bases left between them. The CDR3 is 13 residues long. Sequencing was done on a sample of PBMCs. The origin of this receptor is a human donor with multiple sclerosis. J is TRBJ2-3 and V is TRBV18; D gene uncertain. CDR3 residues: CASSSDRRDTQYF. In DNA, the CDR3 is TGTGCCAGCTCTTCCGATCGGCGAGATACGCAGTATTTT.